This TCR beta chain is from a study of shared clonotypes between healthy human individuals (dated by TCRdb to 2020 to 2022). Looking at the study overall: A few men and two women, aged 18 to 49 years, made up the cohort. Per donor, three plates each were used for CD4 naive and CD4 memory, two for CD8 naive, and one for CD8 memory. To estimate repertoire size and how much clonotype sharing occurs between individuals, the study deeply sequenced the blood TCR repertoires of 4 to 6 healthy adults. Different laboratories and diverse techniques were used to prepare libraries and sequence TCR repertoires, to increase sequencing depth and limit assay-specific biases. Per donor, leukapheresis produced somewhere between about 0.94 and 9.5 billion PBMCs.

Note on this clone: There is no known antigen for this receptor. No per-base quality is available; no much larger clone lies one base away.

TCR CDR3 regions were amplified from genomic DNA by multiplex PCR using the deep immunoSEQ assay. For each cell subset, the extracted genomic DNA was distributed evenly across all wells of several immunoSEQ 96-well plates, and each plate served as one replicate. For sorted subsets, about 210 ng of genomic DNA, equivalent to 25,000 to 35,000 T cell genomes, went into each replicate PCR. Purified libraries were measured with a Qubit 3.0 fluorometer, size-checked on a Bioanalyzer 2100, and measured again with the KAPA Library Quantification kit. Each immunoSEQ 96-well plate was sequenced on its own single-read 150-cycle Illumina NextSeq 550 flow cell. The original pipeline was this. Because the immunoSEQ output included only junctional sequences and no quality scores, the filtering could not be the same as the filtering used for full-length reads. Sequences were annotated with PyIR, a Python wrapper for IgBLAST v1.9, using IMGT germline references to assign V/J genes and CDR3. Reads were removed for weak V/J assignments (E-value above 1e-6), missing CDR3, stop codons, out-of-frame junctions, or ambiguous translated residues. V3J clonotypes were defined as sequences sharing the same inferred V gene, J gene, and CDR3 amino acid sequence. Percentage overlap between repertoires was calculated by dividing the number of shared unique clonotypes by the size of the smaller repertoire. Richness of each repertoire was evaluated using RTK rarefaction, the Chao1 estimator, and Recon v2.1 estimates of unobserved clonotypes. Generation probabilities for all TCRbeta clonotypes obtained by the gDNA method from several donors were computed using OLGA. This immuneACCESS table, as held by TCRdb, lists in-frame sequences with V and J called but not all clones. Of the missing ones, under half trace to an unresolved V gene in checked studies; the others have no known cause. V and J calls plus clone size are reproduced from that table; the DNA served to infer D and trimming. The table for this sample lists 1.6 million or so clones; 98% of them were counted only once. In total, the top ten clones hold 0.36% of the sample.

What the study reported, not specific to this receptor: Clonotypes shared by all four sorted-subset donors showed higher generation probabilities than non-shared clonotypes. Naive subsets generally had larger estimated clonotype richness than memory subsets. Based on pairwise subsampling, the degree of clonotype sharing among donors was expected to be affected by sequencing depth. Across several donors, around 5.4% of naive CD4, more than 3% of naive CD8, 2.3% of memory CD4, and 0.4% of memory CD8 clonotypes were shared. Incomplete sequencing was indicated by rarefaction of sorted-subset datasets, despite the large sequencing depth. The genetic and exposure-history diversity represented was limited by the small number of donors. Sampling was limited to blood, and TCR repertoires in tissue likely differ from TCR repertoires in blood.

Donors were healthy HIV-negative adults with no recently reported acute infections or vaccinations. Every donor was a Caucasian adult living in Nashville, Tennessee, USA. Magnetic negative selection was used to enrich CD4+ T cells, after which naive cells were positively selected on CD45RA and the negative fraction became the memory subset. Blood was collected by leukapheresis, and PBMCs were isolated by Ficoll-Histopaque density gradient centrifugation and then cryopreserved in liquid nitrogen vapor phase. Purity and quantity of every magnetically sorted T cell population were checked by analytical flow cytometry. From each sorted fraction, genomic DNA was isolated and quantified by UV absorbance on a Nanodrop 2000c. Sequences SGHRS (CDR1) and YFSETQ (CDR2) are obtained from the germline V gene. Between the V and J ends, shortened by 3 bases and 15 bases respectively, the junction contains 25 bases. Its CDR3 holds 15 amino acids, cysteine through phenylalanine. Only the CDR3 DNA is retained, 45 bases long and in frame from the first base.

This clonotype was sampled from a man aged 25-45 years in good health. The sample taken for sequencing was naive CD4+ T cells sorted from blood. Per the publication, the cell subset or site label means: CD45RA+ positively selected. The chain uses TRBV5-1 and TRBJ2-1; perhaps TRBD2 is the D gene, with 7 bases matching. The CDR3 region reads CASSWDTGGSGRRFF. The sequenced DNA: TGCGCCAGCAGCTGGGACACGGGAGGCAGCGGAAGGCGGTTCTTC.